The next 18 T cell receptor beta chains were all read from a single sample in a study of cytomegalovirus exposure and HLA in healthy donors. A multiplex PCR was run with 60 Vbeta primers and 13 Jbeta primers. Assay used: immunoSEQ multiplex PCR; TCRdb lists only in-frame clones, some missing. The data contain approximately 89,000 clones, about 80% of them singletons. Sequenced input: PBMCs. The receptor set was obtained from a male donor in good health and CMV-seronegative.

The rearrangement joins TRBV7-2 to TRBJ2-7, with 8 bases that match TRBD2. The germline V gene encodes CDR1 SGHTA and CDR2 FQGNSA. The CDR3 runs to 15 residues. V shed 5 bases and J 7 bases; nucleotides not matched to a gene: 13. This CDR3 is CASSLGVSGMGEQYF. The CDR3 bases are TGTGCCAGCAGCCTCGGGGTTAGCGGGATGGGGGAGCAGTACTTC.

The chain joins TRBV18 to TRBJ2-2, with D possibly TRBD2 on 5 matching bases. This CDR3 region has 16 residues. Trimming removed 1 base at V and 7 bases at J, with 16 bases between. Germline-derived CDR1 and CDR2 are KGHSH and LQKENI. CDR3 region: CASSPQTGMVGGELFF. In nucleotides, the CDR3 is TGTGCCAGCTCACCACAAACGGGGATGGTCGGCGGGGAGCTGTTTTTT.

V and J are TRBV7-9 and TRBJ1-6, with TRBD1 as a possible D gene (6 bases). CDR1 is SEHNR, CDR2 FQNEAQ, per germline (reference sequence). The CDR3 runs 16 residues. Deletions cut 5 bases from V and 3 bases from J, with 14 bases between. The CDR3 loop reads CASSKDSRNYNSPLHF. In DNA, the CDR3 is TGTGCCAGCAGCAAGGACAGTCGCAACTATAATTCACCCCTCCACTTT.

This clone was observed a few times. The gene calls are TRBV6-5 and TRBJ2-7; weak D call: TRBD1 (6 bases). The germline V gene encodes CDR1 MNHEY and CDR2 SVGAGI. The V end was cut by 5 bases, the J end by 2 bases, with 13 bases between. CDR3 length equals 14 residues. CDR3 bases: TGTGCCAGCAGTGGGGGCCCCACCCCCTACGAGCAGTACTTC. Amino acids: CASSGGPTPYEQYF.

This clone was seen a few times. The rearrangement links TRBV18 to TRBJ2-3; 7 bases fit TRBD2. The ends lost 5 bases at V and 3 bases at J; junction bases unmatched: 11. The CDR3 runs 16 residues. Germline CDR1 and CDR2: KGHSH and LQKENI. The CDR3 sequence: CASSRAPSSGTDTQYF. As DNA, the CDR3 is TGTGCCAGCTCAAGGGCCCCCAGTAGCGGGACAGATACGCAGTATTTT.

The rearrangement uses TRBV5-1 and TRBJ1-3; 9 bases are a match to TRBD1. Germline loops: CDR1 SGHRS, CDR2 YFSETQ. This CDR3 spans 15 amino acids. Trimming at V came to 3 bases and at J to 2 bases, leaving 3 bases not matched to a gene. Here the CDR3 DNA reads TGCGCCAGCAGCTCCGGGACAGGGACTGGAAACACCATATATTTT. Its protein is CASSSGTGTGNTIYF.

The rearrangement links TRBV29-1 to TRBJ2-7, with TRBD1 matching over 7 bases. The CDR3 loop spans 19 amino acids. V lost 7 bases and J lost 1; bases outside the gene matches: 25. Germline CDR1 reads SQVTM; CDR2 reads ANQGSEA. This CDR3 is CSAKPITSGQRINSYEQYF. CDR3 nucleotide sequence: TGCAGCGCCAAACCTATAACTTCGGGACAGAGGATAAATTCCTACGAGCAGTACTTC.

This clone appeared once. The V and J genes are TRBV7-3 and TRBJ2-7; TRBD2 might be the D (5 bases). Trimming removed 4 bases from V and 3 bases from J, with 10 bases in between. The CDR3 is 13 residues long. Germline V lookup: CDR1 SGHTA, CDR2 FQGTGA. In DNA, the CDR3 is TGTGCCAGCAGCTCCTCGGGATACTACGAGCAGTACTTC. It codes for CASSSSGYYEQYF. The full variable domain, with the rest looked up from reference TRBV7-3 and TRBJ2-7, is GAGVSQTPSNKVTEKGKYVELRCDPISGHTALYWYRQSLGQGPEFLIYFQGTGAADDSGLPNDRFFAVRPEGSVSTLKIQRTERGDSAVYLCASSSSGYYEQYFGPGTRLTVT.

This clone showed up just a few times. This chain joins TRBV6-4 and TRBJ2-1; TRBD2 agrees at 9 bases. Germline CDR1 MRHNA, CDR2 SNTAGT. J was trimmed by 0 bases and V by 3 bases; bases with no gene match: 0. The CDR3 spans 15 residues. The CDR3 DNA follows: TGTGCCAGCAGTGAAGCGGGGGGCTCCTACAATGAGCAGTTCTTC. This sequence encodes CASSEAGGSYNEQFF.

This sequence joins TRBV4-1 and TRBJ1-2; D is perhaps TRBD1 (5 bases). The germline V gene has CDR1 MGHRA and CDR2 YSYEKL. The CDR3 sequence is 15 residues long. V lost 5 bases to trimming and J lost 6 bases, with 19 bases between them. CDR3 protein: CASSKMVAGEHGYTF. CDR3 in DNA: TGCGCCAGCAGCAAGATGGTGGCGGGGGAGCATGGCTACACCTTC.

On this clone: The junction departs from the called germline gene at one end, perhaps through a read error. The CDR3 coding sequence is TGTGCCGCCACGACTGGGGGGTACACTGAGCAGTTCTTC. Its translation is CAATTGGYTEQFF. J is TRBJ2-1 and V is TRBV28; D possibly corresponds to TRBD2 (6 bases). This CDR3 is built from 13 residues. Germline V lookup: CDR1 MDHEN, CDR2 SYDVKM. Combining the CDR3 with reference TRBV28 and TRBJ2-1 gives the whole variable domain DVKVTQSSRYLVKRTGEKVFLECVQDMDHENMFWYRQDPGLGLRLIYFSYDVKMKEKGDIPEGYSVSREKKERFSLILESASTNQTSMYLCAATTGGYTEQFFGPGTRLTVL.

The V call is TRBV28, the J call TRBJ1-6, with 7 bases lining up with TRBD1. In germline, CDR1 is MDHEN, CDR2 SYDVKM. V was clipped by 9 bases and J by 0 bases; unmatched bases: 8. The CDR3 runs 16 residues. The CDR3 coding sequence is TGTGCCAGTCACAGGGGCTATAGCTCCTATAATTCACCCCTCCACTTT. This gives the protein CASHRGYSSYNSPLHF. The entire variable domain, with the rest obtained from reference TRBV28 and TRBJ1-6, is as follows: DVKVTQSSRYLVKRTGEKVFLECVQDMDHENMFWYRQDPGLGLRLIYFSYDVKMKEKGDIPEGYSVSREKKERFSLILESASTNQTSMYLCASHRGYSSYNSPLHFGNGTRLTVT.

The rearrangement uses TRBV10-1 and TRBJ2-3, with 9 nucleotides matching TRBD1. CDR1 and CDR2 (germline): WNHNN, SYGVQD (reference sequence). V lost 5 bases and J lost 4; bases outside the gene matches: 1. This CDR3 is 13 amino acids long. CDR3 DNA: TGCGCCAGCAGTAGACAGGGGGCAGATACGCAGTATTTT. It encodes CASSRQGADTQYF.

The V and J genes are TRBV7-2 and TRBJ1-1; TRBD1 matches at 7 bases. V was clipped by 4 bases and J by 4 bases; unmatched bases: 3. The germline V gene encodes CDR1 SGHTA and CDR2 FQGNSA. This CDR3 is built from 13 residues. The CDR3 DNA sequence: TGTGCCAGCAGCTCGACAGGGATCACTGAAGCTTTCTTT. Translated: CASSSTGITEAFF.

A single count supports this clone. CDR3 nucleotide sequence: TGTGCCAGCAGCCGTAAGACCCCAGGGGGCTCTGGAAACACCATATATTTT. Translation gives CASSRKTPGGSGNTIYF. The chain uses TRBV7-2 and TRBJ1-3; TRBD1 agrees at 7 bases. Unmatched junction bases numbered 10, after V lost 5 bases and J lost 0 bases. CDR1 is SGHTA, CDR2 FQGNSA, per germline. The CDR3 spans 17 residues.

DNA of the CDR3: TGCGCCAGCAGCCAAGATGAGGGACAGAATTCACCCCTCCACTTT. Protein: CASSQDEGQNSPLHF. The V call is TRBV4-3, the J call TRBJ1-6; 7 nucleotides match TRBD1. Germline V gene lookup returns CDR1 LGHNA and CDR2 YSLEER. The V and J ends lost 0 bases and 7 bases, in that order; junction bases with no gene match: 3. The CDR3 consists of 15 residues.

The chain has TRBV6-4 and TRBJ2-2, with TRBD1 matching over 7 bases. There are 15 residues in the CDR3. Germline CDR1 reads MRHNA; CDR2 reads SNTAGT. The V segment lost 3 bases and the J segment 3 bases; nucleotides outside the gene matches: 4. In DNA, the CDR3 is TGTGCCAGCAGTGAAAGGGACAGTGACACCGGGGAGCTGTTTTTT. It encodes CASSERDSDTGELFF.

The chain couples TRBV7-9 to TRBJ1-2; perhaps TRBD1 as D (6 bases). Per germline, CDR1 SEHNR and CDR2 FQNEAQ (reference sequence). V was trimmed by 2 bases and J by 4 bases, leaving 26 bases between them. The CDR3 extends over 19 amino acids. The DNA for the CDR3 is TGTGCCAGCAGCTTATATGGGAGGGGGAAACAGGGCCAGAGCTATGGCTACACCTTC. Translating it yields CASSLYGRGKQGQSYGYTF.